Given below is one T cell receptor (beta chain) in context. This sample is drawn from a study of blood T cell repertoires in COVID-19. Original processing notes: Amplification with reference gene primers provided the estimates of nucleated cell counts. Only in-frame clones appear in the TCRdb table, and some are missing; sequencing was by immunoSEQ multiplex PCR. D and trimming come from the DNA, and the V and J calls and clone size come from that table. The sample contains about 180,000 clones, 86% of which appear only once. V shed 0 bases, J shed 6 bases, and the junction held 7 bases outside the gene matches. CDR3 size: 16 residues. Germline CDR1 reads SNHLY; CDR2 reads FYNNEI. For recovered donors of Cohort 3, there were two negative PCRs, clearance, or symptom resolution.

The sequence was collected from a woman in her 30s who had recovered from COVID-19. Sequencing used PBMCs or T cells enriched from blood (not recorded which). The genes are TRBV2 and TRBJ1-5, with 8 nucleotides matching TRBD1. CDR3 amino acids: CASSEALRQGAQPQHF. The CDR3 bases are TGTGCCAGCAGTGAAGCGCTTCGGCAGGGGGCTCAGCCCCAGCATTTT.